Listed below are T cell receptor beta chains from one sample, sequenced in a study of blood T cell repertoires in COVID-19. TCRdb's table, derived via immunoSEQ multiplex PCR, lists solely in-frame clones and lacks some. The sample contains over 55,000 clones, about 80% of which appear only once. The specimen sequenced was peripheral blood. The receptors here all came from a man older than 75 with COVID-19, enrolled during active disease. CDR3s include the opening cysteine and the closing phenylalanine or tryptophan. The order of the fields is J gene, D gene, V gene, clone size, CDR3 protein, CDR3 DNA. D genes are given only for firm matches. Clone sizes are given selectively: once, few, many, or a class where the clone is expanded.

J gene: TRBJ2-1
D gene: .
V gene: TRBV28
clone size: .
CDR3 protein: CASSFQRPGAYNEQFF
CDR3 DNA: TGTGCCAGCAGTTTCCAACGTCCCGGGGCCTACAATGAGCAGTTCTTC

J gene: TRBJ2-2
D gene: .
V gene: TRBV6-6
clone size: .
CDR3 protein: CASSYAKPSNTGELFF
CDR3 DNA: TGTGCCAGCAGTTATGCTAAACCCTCGAACACCGGGGAGCTGTTTTTT

J gene: TRBJ2-1
D gene: .
V gene: TRBV5-6
clone size: .
CDR3 protein: CASSLSGSEQFF
CDR3 DNA: TGTGCCAGCAGCTTGTCTGGGAGTGAGCAGTTCTTC

J gene: TRBJ1-3
D gene: TRBD1
V gene: TRBV3-1/TRBV3-2
clone size: once
CDR3 protein: CASSQVRGTASGNTIYF
CDR3 DNA: TGTGCCAGCAGCCAAGTAAGGGGGACAGCCTCTGGAAACACCATATATTTT

J gene: TRBJ2-3
D gene: TRBD2
V gene: TRBV7-9
clone size: .
CDR3 protein: CASSQPGSGSWAADTQYF
CDR3 DNA: TGTGCCAGCAGCCAGCCGGGGAGCGGGAGCTGGGCGGCAGATACGCAGTATTTT

J gene: TRBJ2-3
D gene: .
V gene: TRBV30
clone size: .
CDR3 protein: CAWSTPAGSTDTQYF
CDR3 DNA: TGTGCCTGGAGTACCCCAGCGGGTAGCACAGATACGCAGTATTTT

J gene: TRBJ1-5
D gene: TRBD1
V gene: TRBV19
clone size: .
CDR3 protein: CASSTGTGDGNQPQHF
CDR3 DNA: TGTGCCAGTAGTACCGGGACAGGGGACGGCAATCAGCCCCAGCATTTT

J gene: TRBJ2-1
D gene: TRBD2
V gene: TRBV18
clone size: .
CDR3 protein: CASPPLAGGPSDEQFF
CDR3 DNA: TGTGCCAGCCCCCCTTTAGCGGGAGGGCCTTCCGATGAGCAGTTCTTC

J gene: TRBJ2-3
D gene: .
V gene: TRBV18
clone size: .
CDR3 protein: CASSPAGSTDTQYF
CDR3 DNA: TGTGCCAGCTCACCCGCGGGGAGCACAGATACGCAGTATTTT

J gene: TRBJ2-3
D gene: TRBD1
V gene: TRBV6-5
clone size: once
CDR3 protein: CASRRGTGTDTQYF
CDR3 DNA: TGTGCCAGCAGGAGGGGGACAGGCACAGATACGCAGTATTTT

J gene: TRBJ1-1
D gene: TRBD1
V gene: TRBV27
clone size: few
CDR3 protein: CASSRRGQPMNTEAFF
CDR3 DNA: TGTGCCAGCAGCCGCAGGGGGCAGCCCATGAACACTGAAGCTTTCTTT

J gene: TRBJ1-1
D gene: TRBD1
V gene: TRBV9
clone size: .
CDR3 protein: CASSVVATGRNTEAFF
CDR3 DNA: TGTGCCAGCAGCGTAGTCGCGACAGGGAGGAACACTGAAGCTTTCTTT

J gene: TRBJ2-5
D gene: .
V gene: TRBV4-1
clone size: .
CDR3 protein: CASSTRWRGGETQYF
CDR3 DNA: TGCGCCAGCAGCACGCGGTGGAGGGGCGGCGAGACCCAGTACTTC

J gene: TRBJ1-1
D gene: .
V gene: TRBV5-1
clone size: .
CDR3 protein: CASSGEHTEAFF
CDR3 DNA: TGCGCCAGCAGCGGGGAGCACACTGAAGCTTTCTTT

J gene: TRBJ2-5
D gene: TRBD2
V gene: TRBV4-2
clone size: .
CDR3 protein: CASSRVGGGGETQYF
CDR3 DNA: TGTGCCAGCAGCCGAGTAGGCGGGGGTGGGGAGACCCAGTACTTC

J gene: TRBJ1-2
D gene: TRBD1
V gene: TRBV19
clone size: .
CDR3 protein: CASTPNHRGGYGYTF
CDR3 DNA: TGTGCCAGTACCCCGAATCACAGGGGCGGCTATGGCTACACCTTC

J gene: TRBJ2-5
D gene: TRBD1
V gene: TRBV2
clone size: once
CDR3 protein: CASAGDRGTKTQYF
CDR3 DNA: TGTGCCAGCGCCGGGGACAGGGGGACGAAGACCCAGTACTTC

J gene: TRBJ1-5
D gene: TRBD1
V gene: TRBV5-1
clone size: .
CDR3 protein: CASSNGTGRQPQHF
CDR3 DNA: TGCGCCAGCAGCAACGGGACAGGGCGGCAGCCCCAGCATTTT

J gene: TRBJ1-2
D gene: TRBD1
V gene: TRBV19
clone size: .
CDR3 protein: CASSHDRGLGYTF
CDR3 DNA: TGTGCCAGTAGTCACGACAGGGGGCTAGGCTACACCTTC

J gene: TRBJ2-5
D gene: .
V gene: TRBV24-1
clone size: .
CDR3 protein: CATSDPGTPQETQYF
CDR3 DNA: TGTGCCACCAGTGACCCCGGGACTCCACAAGAGACCCAGTACTTC

J gene: TRBJ2-5
D gene: .
V gene: TRBV7-2
clone size: .
CDR3 protein: CASSFRGRETQYF
CDR3 DNA: TGTGCCAGCAGCTTCAGGGGCAGGGAGACCCAGTACTTC

J gene: TRBJ1-5
D gene: .
V gene: TRBV19
clone size: .
CDR3 protein: CASSYRVGQPQHF
CDR3 DNA: TGTGCCAGTAGTTACAGGGTAGGGCAGCCCCAGCATTTT

J gene: TRBJ1-1
D gene: .
V gene: TRBV5-1
clone size: .
CDR3 protein: CASSPAGVITEAFF
CDR3 DNA: TGCGCCAGCAGCCCGGCAGGGGTGATCACTGAAGCTTTCTTT

J gene: TRBJ2-5
D gene: .
V gene: TRBV7-2
clone size: .
CDR3 protein: CASSPLRGRETQYF
CDR3 DNA: TGTGCCAGCAGCCCCTTGCGGGGGCGAGAGACCCAGTACTTC

J gene: TRBJ1-4
D gene: .
V gene: TRBV6-5
clone size: once
CDR3 protein: CASSPRGLFEKLFF
CDR3 DNA: TGTGCCAGCAGTCCCCGGGGTCTTTTTGAAAAACTGTTTTTT

J gene: TRBJ2-3
D gene: .
V gene: TRBV2
clone size: .
CDR3 protein: CASGLRIDTQYF
CDR3 DNA: TGTGCCAGTGGACTGAGAATAGATACGCAGTATTTT

J gene: TRBJ1-1
D gene: .
V gene: TRBV9
clone size: .
CDR3 protein: CASSRVEGREAFF
CDR3 DNA: TGTGCCAGCAGCCGGGTGGAGGGGAGGGAAGCTTTCTTT

J gene: TRBJ1-3
D gene: .
V gene: TRBV6-2/TRBV6-3
clone size: .
CDR3 protein: CASSSGGDGNTIYF
CDR3 DNA: TGTGCCAGCAGCTCGGGCGGGGACGGAAACACCATATATTTT

J gene: TRBJ2-1
D gene: TRBD2
V gene: TRBV5-4
clone size: .
CDR3 protein: CASSLPSAGKEDNEQFF
CDR3 DNA: TGTGCCAGCAGCTTGCCCTCAGCGGGAAAAGAAGACAATGAGCAGTTCTTC

J gene: TRBJ1-1
D gene: .
V gene: TRBV6-2/TRBV6-3
clone size: .
CDR3 protein: CASSLDRFYTEAFF
CDR3 DNA: TGTGCCAGCAGTTTGGACAGATTCTACACTGAAGCTTTCTTT

J gene: TRBJ1-6
D gene: TRBD1
V gene: TRBV28
clone size: .
CDR3 protein: CASSAAQGPNSPLHF
CDR3 DNA: TGTGCCAGCAGTGCGGCACAGGGGCCTAATTCACCCCTCCACTTT

J gene: TRBJ1-1
D gene: .
V gene: TRBV9
clone size: .
CDR3 protein: CASSVGGRVENTEAFF
CDR3 DNA: TGTGCCAGCAGCGTAGGCGGCAGGGTGGAGAACACTGAAGCTTTCTTT

J gene: TRBJ1-1
D gene: .
V gene: TRBV30
clone size: .
CDR3 protein: CAWSPRDRTFF
CDR3 DNA: TGTGCCTGGAGTCCGCGGGACCGGACTTTCTTT

J gene: TRBJ2-5
D gene: TRBD2
V gene: TRBV27
clone size: .
CDR3 protein: CASSSLSGGAGLGQETQYF
CDR3 DNA: TGTGCCAGCAGTTCCCTTAGCGGGGGGGCTGGCTTAGGACAAGAGACCCAGTACTTC

J gene: TRBJ1-1
D gene: .
V gene: TRBV19
clone size: .
CDR3 protein: CASSEVGGSTEAFF
CDR3 DNA: TGTGCCAGTAGTGAGGTCGGGGGTAGCACTGAAGCTTTCTTT

J gene: TRBJ2-3
D gene: TRBD2
V gene: TRBV9
clone size: .
CDR3 protein: CASSVAGGGTDTQYF
CDR3 DNA: TGTGCCAGCAGCGTAGCGGGAGGGGGGACAGATACGCAGTATTTT

J gene: TRBJ1-3
D gene: TRBD1
V gene: TRBV6-2/TRBV6-3
clone size: .
CDR3 protein: CASSYRRQGANTIYF
CDR3 DNA: TGTGCCAGCAGTTACCGGCGGCAGGGGGCAAACACCATATATTTT

J gene: TRBJ2-1
D gene: TRBD1
V gene: TRBV5-1
clone size: .
CDR3 protein: CASSLAQGAFYNEQFF
CDR3 DNA: TGCGCCAGCAGCTTGGCGCAGGGGGCTTTTTACAATGAGCAGTTCTTC

J gene: TRBJ1-2
D gene: TRBD1
V gene: TRBV27
clone size: .
CDR3 protein: CASSSGQTPNYGYTF
CDR3 DNA: TGTGCCAGCAGTTCGGGACAGACGCCTAACTATGGCTACACCTTC

J gene: TRBJ2-3
D gene: TRBD2
V gene: TRBV5-4
clone size: .
CDR3 protein: CASSVEGLAGGSTDTQYF
CDR3 DNA: TGTGCCAGCAGCGTCGAGGGACTAGCGGGGGGGAGCACAGATACGCAGTATTTT

J gene: TRBJ1-3
D gene: TRBD1
V gene: TRBV7-2
clone size: .
CDR3 protein: CASSPRTGGHTIYF
CDR3 DNA: TGTGCCAGCAGCCCCCGGACAGGGGGCCACACCATATATTTT

J gene: TRBJ2-5
D gene: .
V gene: TRBV6-5
clone size: .
CDR3 protein: CASSLALTPWETQYF
CDR3 DNA: TGTGCCAGCAGTCTAGCGCTAACCCCTTGGGAGACCCAGTACTTC

J gene: TRBJ2-5
D gene: TRBD1
V gene: TRBV12-5
clone size: .
CDR3 protein: CASASGDRGSSETQYF
CDR3 DNA: TGTGCTAGTGCCTCAGGGGACAGGGGGTCAAGTGAGACCCAGTACTTC

J gene: TRBJ1-5
D gene: .
V gene: TRBV7-9
clone size: .
CDR3 protein: CASSLAPGLIGSVQPQHF
CDR3 DNA: TGTGCCAGCAGCTTAGCCCCGGGTTTGATCGGGAGCGTACAGCCCCAGCATTTT

J gene: TRBJ2-1
D gene: TRBD2
V gene: TRBV19
clone size: .
CDR3 protein: CASSISGGGSSSYNEQFF
CDR3 DNA: TGTGCCAGTAGTATTTCAGGCGGGGGATCCAGCTCCTACAATGAGCAGTTCTTC

J gene: TRBJ1-2
D gene: TRBD1
V gene: TRBV29-1
clone size: .
CDR3 protein: CSVRDRGGYGYTF
CDR3 DNA: TGCAGCGTTAGGGACAGGGGAGGCTATGGCTACACCTTC

J gene: TRBJ2-5
D gene: .
V gene: TRBV6-5
clone size: .
CDR3 protein: CASSTQGLGTQYF
CDR3 DNA: TGTGCCAGCAGTACCCAGGGTTTAGGGACCCAGTACTTC

J gene: TRBJ1-5
D gene: .
V gene: TRBV19
clone size: .
CDR3 protein: CASSIRGRRRQGSNQPQHF
CDR3 DNA: TGTGCCAGTAGTATTCGCGGTAGGAGGCGCCAGGGGAGCAATCAGCCCCAGCATTTT

J gene: TRBJ2-2
D gene: .
V gene: TRBV19
clone size: .
CDR3 protein: CASSRPGEGVRTPLELFF
CDR3 DNA: TGTGCCAGTAGCCGACCGGGGGAAGGGGTTCGAACACCGTTGGAGCTGTTTTTT

J gene: TRBJ2-5
D gene: .
V gene: TRBV4-3
clone size: .
CDR3 protein: CASSQEPGGGGTQYF
CDR3 DNA: TGCGCCAGCAGCCAAGAGCCGGGGGGAGGGGGAACCCAGTACTTC

J gene: TRBJ2-1
D gene: .
V gene: TRBV15
clone size: .
CDR3 protein: CATSRAPGRGNEQFF
CDR3 DNA: TGTGCCACCAGCAGAGCGCCGGGCAGGGGCAATGAGCAGTTCTTC

J gene: TRBJ1-2
D gene: .
V gene: TRBV27
clone size: .
CDR3 protein: CASSLGGSYGYTF
CDR3 DNA: TGTGCCAGCAGTTTGGGGGGGTCGTATGGCTACACCTTC

J gene: TRBJ1-2
D gene: .
V gene: TRBV4-3
clone size: .
CDR3 protein: CASSQDVGANYGYTF
CDR3 DNA: TGCGCCAGCAGCCAAGACGTGGGAGCTAACTATGGCTACACCTTC

J gene: TRBJ2-1
D gene: .
V gene: TRBV11-2
clone size: .
CDR3 protein: CASSLGLDNEQFF
CDR3 DNA: TGTGCCAGCAGCTTAGGTCTAGACAATGAGCAGTTCTTC

J gene: TRBJ2-2
D gene: .
V gene: TRBV24-1
clone size: .
CDR3 protein: CATSDQNTGELFF
CDR3 DNA: TGTGCCACCAGTGACCAGAACACCGGGGAGCTGTTTTTT

J gene: TRBJ2-1
D gene: TRBD1
V gene: TRBV7-2
clone size: .
CDR3 protein: CASSFDRGQIYNEQFF
CDR3 DNA: TGTGCCAGCAGCTTCGACAGGGGGCAGATCTACAATGAGCAGTTCTTC

J gene: TRBJ1-2
D gene: .
V gene: TRBV7-9
clone size: few
CDR3 protein: CASSLVPGDGYTF
CDR3 DNA: TGTGCCAGCAGCTTAGTCCCAGGGGATGGCTACACCTTC

J gene: TRBJ2-3
D gene: .
V gene: TRBV4-3
clone size: .
CDR3 protein: CASRQRGTDTQYF
CDR3 DNA: TGCGCCAGCAGGCAGCGGGGCACAGATACGCAGTATTTT